This T cell receptor beta chain appears in the sequencing data of a study of cytomegalovirus exposure and HLA in healthy donors. Study-level findings and limits: Sequencing artifact likely explains a cluster of highly shared sequence variants. A later analysis showed TCR association rates differing by HLA locus, peaking at DRB1 and lowest at HLA-C.

The PCR was carried out with 60 Vbeta primers and 13 Jbeta primers. The protocol was immunoSEQ multiplex PCR, while the TCRdb copy is restricted to in-frame clones and leaves out a portion. This sample carries around 300,000 clones, roughly 90% of them seen once, and the ten largest clones take about 2%. In the case of this clone: Its antigen is still unknown.

Source material: PBMCs. This TCR derives from a woman younger than 30 in good health and CMV-seronegative.

CDR3 amino acids: CASSPPISSPDTQYF. The CDR3 coding sequence is TGTGCCAGCAGCCCCCCCATTAGCAGCCCAGATACGCAGTATTTT. The V gene is TRBV13, the J gene TRBJ2-3; D call uncertain. CDR3 length: 15 residues. Germline V CDR1 and CDR2: PRHDT, FYEKMQ (reference sequence). V shed 5 bases and J shed 4 bases, with 16 bases lying between them.